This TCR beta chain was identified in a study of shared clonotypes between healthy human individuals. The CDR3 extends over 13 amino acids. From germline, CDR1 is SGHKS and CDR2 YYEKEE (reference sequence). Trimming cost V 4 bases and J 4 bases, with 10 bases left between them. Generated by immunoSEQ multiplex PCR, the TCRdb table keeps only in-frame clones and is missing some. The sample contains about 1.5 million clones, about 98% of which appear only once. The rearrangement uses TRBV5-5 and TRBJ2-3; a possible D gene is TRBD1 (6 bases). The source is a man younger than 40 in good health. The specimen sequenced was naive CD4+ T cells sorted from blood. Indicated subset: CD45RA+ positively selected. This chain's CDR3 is CASSLSGADTQYF. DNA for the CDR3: TGTGCCAGCAGCCTATCAGGGGCAGATACGCAGTATTTT.